The present entry profiles one TCR beta chain with its context. The target antigen is unknown. From germline, CDR1 is SQVTM and CDR2 ANQGSEA. V lost 6 bases and J 8 bases, leaving 28 bases between the germline ends. The CDR3 extends over 16 amino acids. Then a second PCR, running about 7 to 11 cycles, was carried out with a sample-barcoded 5' primer and a J-beta primer mix. Tagging of each cDNA molecule was performed by a template-switch adaptor with 12 random nucleotides. Each CDR3 protein is one row after TCRdb ran MiXCR on the 5' RACE reads. The table includes roughly 1.4 million distinct CDR3 sequences, almost 60% detected once. Peripheral blood was drawn, around 9.5 milliliters per donor. These data come from a study of blood T cells in healthy people across ages. Study-wide results and caveats: A strong correlation was seen between TCR beta diversity and naive T cell percentage. Naive CD4+ cell counts and diversity both ran higher in long-lived than in aged donors.

The sequence was collected from a man aged 18 to 29 in good health. Sequenced material: blood. This chain joins TRBV29-1 and TRBJ1-2; D is uncertain. The CDR3 is CSVVSLMRPSARGYTF. DNA of the CDR3: TGCAGCGTCGTATCCCTTATGAGACCGTCGGCACGAGGCTACACCTTC.